This T cell receptor beta chain was identified in a study of response to subunit inactivated influenza vaccine. This clonotype was observed many times. What it binds is not known. Findings of the study overall: After each seasonal influenza vaccination, few new T cells are recruited, the authors suggested.

TCRdb fed the RT-PCR reads into MiXCR, producing one record per CDR3 protein. Among about half a million distinct CDR3 sequences, approximately 10% were seen once, and the ten largest hold about an eighth. CDR1 is MNHEY, CDR2 SVGEGT, per germline. J gave up 7 bases and V 5 bases, and 5 bases lay outside the gene matches. The CDR3 has 14 amino acids. Specimen: PBMCs from blood, collected 45 days after vaccination. The gene calls are TRBV6-2 or TRBV6-3 and TRBJ2-5, with 12 bases matching TRBD2. This sequence originates from a middle-aged man who received an inactivated influenza vaccine. This CDR3 reads CASSRGLAGTTQYF. CDR3 in DNA: TGTGCCAGCAGTCGCGGACTAGCGGGGACGACCCAGTACTTC.